The clone carrying this T cell receptor beta chain was observed a few times. The antigen is not known. Trimming pared 8 bases from V and 6 bases from J, leaving 11 bases between. This CDR3 comprises 11 residues. In germline, CDR1 is MNHEY, CDR2 SVGAGI. Expressed TCRB transcripts were sequenced because the isolated RNA had all been reverse transcribed beforehand. Some clones are missing from TCRdb's copy, which holds only in-frame ones; the method was immunoSEQ multiplex PCR. The data contain a few hundred thousand clones, about 15% of them singletons. This specimen comes from a study of beta chain features in type 1 diabetes. General study points: It was among patients, rather than healthy donors, that naive, central memory and Treg TCRB repertoires appeared more similar. Patients with Type 1 diabetes showed moderately but significantly shorter TCRB CDR3s in all four CD4+ subsets.

Material: naive CD4+ T cells from blood. This clonotype originated in a man aged 18 to 30 with type 1 diabetes. This chain joins TRBV6-5 and TRBJ2-7; TRBD1 is a possible D gene (5 bases). CDR3 DNA sequence: TGTGCCAGCCACGATAGGGGCGAGCAGTACTTC. Translated: CASHDRGEQYF.